The 17 T cell receptor beta chains listed next were all sequenced from one sample in a study of cytomegalovirus exposure and HLA in healthy donors. The PCR used 60 Vbeta and 13 Jbeta primers. Profiling relied on immunoSEQ multiplex PCR, and the TCRdb table lists in-frame clones only, not all of them. The sample carries about 190,000 clones, 65% to 85% recorded once. Sequenced material: PBMCs. The receptors originated from a woman younger than 30 in good health and CMV-seronegative.

The V call is TRBV25-1, the J call TRBJ1-1; TRBD1 aligns across 7 bases. Trimming removed 6 bases from V and 3 bases from J; junction bases left unmatched: 4. CDR1 is MGHDK and CDR2 is SYGVNS in the germline V gene. This CDR3 has 13 residues. The CDR3 bases are TGTGCCAGCAGCGGAACAGGGGACACTGAAGCTTTCTTT. Its translation is CASSGTGDTEAFF.

The V gene is TRBV15, the J gene TRBJ1-1; TRBD1 is a possible D gene (5 bases). Germline V gives CDR1 LNHNV, CDR2 YYDKDF (reference sequence). The CDR3 consists of 13 residues. Trimming took 0 bases from V and 4 from J, leaving 6 bases between them. The CDR3 sequence is CATSRDRVTEAFF. In DNA form, the CDR3 reads TGTGCCACCAGCAGAGACAGGGTCACTGAAGCTTTCTTT.

Only one count was recorded for this clone. The V gene is TRBV28, the J gene TRBJ2-5; D is undetermined. Germline V gene data show CDR1 as MDHEN and CDR2 as SYDVKM. This CDR3 is 11 amino acids long. V lost 5 bases and J 9 bases, leaving 10 bases between the germline ends. CDR3 region: CASSPRGSQYF. DNA for the CDR3: TGTGCCAGCAGTCCGCGAGGCTCCCAGTACTTC. Full variable domain (remainder filled in from reference TRBV28 and TRBJ2-5): DVKVTQSSRYLVKRTGEKVFLECVQDMDHENMFWYRQDPGLGLRLIYFSYDVKMKEKGDIPEGYSVSREKKERFSLILESASTNQTSMYLCASSPRGSQYFGPGTRLLVL.

This sequence joins TRBV5-1 and TRBJ2-7, with D unclear. Trimming took off 4 bases at V and 0 bases at J, with 14 bases between the two ends. The CDR3 has 15 residues. From germline, CDR1 is SGHRS and CDR2 YFSETQ. For the CDR3, the DNA is TGCGCCAGCAGCCAACAAGGAGATATCTCCTACGAGCAGTACTTC. Its translation: CASSQQGDISYEQYF.

The chain uses TRBV7-8 and TRBJ1-2; 9 bases align to TRBD1. Trimming at V came to 2 bases and at J to 8 bases, leaving 6 bases not matched to a gene. The CDR3 is 14 residues long. Germline loops: CDR1 SGHVS, CDR2 FQNEAQ. In DNA form, the CDR3 reads TGTGCCAGCAGCTTACGGGACAGGGTTGAGGGCTACACCTTC. It translates to CASSLRDRVEGYTF.

J is TRBJ1-1 and V is TRBV7-2, with 8 bases matching TRBD1. The length of the CDR3 is 13 residues. Germline V gives CDR1 SGHTA, CDR2 FQGNSA. The V and J ends lost 5 bases and 3 bases, in that order; junction bases with no gene match: 2. For the CDR3, the DNA is TGTGCCAGCAGCGAACAGGGGGACACTGAAGCTTTCTTT. Its protein is CASSEQGDTEAFF.

J is TRBJ2-1 and V is TRBV5-4; D not certain. The CDR3 covers 16 residues. The ends were cut back, 2 bases at V and 4 bases at J, with 16 bases in the middle. CDR1 is SGHNT and CDR2 is YYREEE in the germline V gene (reference sequence). In nucleotides, the CDR3 is TGTGCCAGCAGCTTATCACGAGACATGTTATACAATGAGCAGTTCTTC. This codes for CASSLSRDMLYNEQFF.

The rearrangement joins TRBV5-1 to TRBJ1-5, with D perhaps matching TRBD1 (5 bases). Germline CDR1 and CDR2: SGHRS and YFSETQ. The CDR3 consists of 15 residues. The ends were cut back, 0 bases at V and 0 bases at J, with 7 bases in the middle. The CDR3: CASSLVGDSNQPQHF. DNA of the CDR3: TGCGCCAGCAGCTTGGTAGGGGATAGCAATCAGCCCCAGCATTTT.

This clone was counted only a few times. The chain carries TRBV5-1 and TRBJ1-2; tentatively, D is TRBD1 (5 bases). Germline V gene sequence: CDR1 SGHRS, CDR2 YFSETQ. V dropped 0 bases and J dropped 7 bases, with 16 bases sitting between them. This CDR3 comprises 15 residues. In DNA form, the CDR3 reads TGCGCCAGCAGCTTGGAGGTCAGGGAATTTAGTGGCTACACCTTC. Protein product: CASSLEVREFSGYTF.

This clone has a single count. The chain carries TRBV6-5 and TRBJ2-1; 9 nucleotides match TRBD2. Germline CDR1 and CDR2: MNHEY and SVGAGI. The CDR3 is 16 amino acids. Trimming removed 4 bases from V and 4 bases from J; junction bases left unmatched: 8. The CDR3 spells CASSFTAGGQYNEQFF. The CDR3 DNA follows: TGTGCCAGCAGTTTCACCGCGGGGGGGCAATACAATGAGCAGTTCTTC.

This sequence joins TRBV15 and TRBJ1-2, with D possibly matching TRBD1 (5 bases). The CDR3 covers 15 residues. V lost 3 bases and J 4 bases, leaving 15 bases between the germline ends. Germline CDR1 is LNHNV and CDR2 is YYDKDF (reference sequence). The CDR3 reads CATSSSRQNSYGYTF. The CDR3 nucleotides are TGTGCCACCAGCAGTAGCAGACAGAATAGCTATGGCTACACCTTC.

V and J are TRBV18 and TRBJ2-3; maybe TRBD1 (5 bases). This CDR3 comprises 15 residues. Trimming left V 2 bases short and J 1 base short, with 10 bases between. The germline CDR1 and CDR2 sequences are KGHSH and LQKENI. CDR3 nucleotides: TGTGCCAGCTCACCAGACAGCCCACGCACAGATACGCAGTATTTT. Its protein product is CASSPDSPRTDTQYF.

The chain is built from TRBV7-2 and TRBJ1-1; TRBD1 aligns across 8 bases. Germline trimming cut 2 bases from V and 0 bases from J; bases unmatched to any gene: 11. Germline V lookup: CDR1 SGHTA, CDR2 FQGNSA. This CDR3 region has 18 residues. In nucleotides, the CDR3 is TGTGCCAGCAGCTTAATAGGGCAGGGGGCTGGAATGAACACTGAAGCTTTCTTT. Translating gives CASSLIGQGAGMNTEAFF.

The chain carries TRBV28 and TRBJ2-5; 7 bases align to TRBD2. Germline V gives CDR1 MDHEN, CDR2 SYDVKM. This CDR3 region has 14 residues. CDR3 sequence reads: CVTSRVGGSETQYF. For the CDR3, the DNA is TGTGTCACATCCCGGGTGGGAGGGAGCGAGACCCAGTACTTC.

The table lists this clone with a few counts. For the CDR3, the DNA is TGCGCCAGCAGCTTGGTGCAGTCCCACAATGAGCAGTTCTTC. Its protein product is CASSLVQSHNEQFF. The genes are TRBV5-1 and TRBJ2-1; D remains unclear. Trimming removed 0 bases from V and 5 bases from J, with 9 bases in between. The CDR3 is 14 amino acids. CDR1 SGHRS and CDR2 YFSETQ come from the germline V gene.

The chain is built from TRBV7-8 and TRBJ1-1, with D maybe TRBD1 (5 bases). CDR1 and CDR2 from the germline V gene are SGHVS and FQNEAQ. The V and J ends lost 1 base and 3 bases respectively, with 15 bases between them. This CDR3 spans 16 amino acids. The CDR3 spells CASSLVGGGWDTEAFF. CDR3 nucleotides: TGTGCCAGCAGCTTAGTTGGGGGGGGGTGGGACACTGAAGCTTTCTTT.

This chain connects TRBV9 to TRBJ2-5; TRBD1 matches 9 bases. CDR3 length: 18 residues. V trimming: 4 bases; J trimming: 2 bases; junction bases outside the gene matches: 15. Germline V lookup: CDR1 SGDLS, CDR2 YYNGEE. The chain's CDR3 is CASSHSTFRDRVQETQYF. The CDR3 bases are TGTGCCAGCAGCCACTCCACTTTCCGGGACAGGGTACAAGAGACCCAGTACTTC.